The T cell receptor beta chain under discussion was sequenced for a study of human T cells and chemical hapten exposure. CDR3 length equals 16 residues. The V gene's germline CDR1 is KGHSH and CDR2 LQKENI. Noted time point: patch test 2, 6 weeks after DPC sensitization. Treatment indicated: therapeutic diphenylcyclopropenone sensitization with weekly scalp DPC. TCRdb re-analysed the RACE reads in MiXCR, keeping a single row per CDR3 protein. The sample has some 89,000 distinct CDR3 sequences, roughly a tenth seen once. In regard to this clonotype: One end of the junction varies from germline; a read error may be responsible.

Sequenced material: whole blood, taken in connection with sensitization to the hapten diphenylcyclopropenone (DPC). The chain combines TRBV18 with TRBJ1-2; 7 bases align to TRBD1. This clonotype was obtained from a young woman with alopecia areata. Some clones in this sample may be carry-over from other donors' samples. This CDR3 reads CTSSPLGTEVHYGYTF. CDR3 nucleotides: TGTACCAGCTCACCACTGGGGACAGAAGTACACTATGGCTACACCTTC.